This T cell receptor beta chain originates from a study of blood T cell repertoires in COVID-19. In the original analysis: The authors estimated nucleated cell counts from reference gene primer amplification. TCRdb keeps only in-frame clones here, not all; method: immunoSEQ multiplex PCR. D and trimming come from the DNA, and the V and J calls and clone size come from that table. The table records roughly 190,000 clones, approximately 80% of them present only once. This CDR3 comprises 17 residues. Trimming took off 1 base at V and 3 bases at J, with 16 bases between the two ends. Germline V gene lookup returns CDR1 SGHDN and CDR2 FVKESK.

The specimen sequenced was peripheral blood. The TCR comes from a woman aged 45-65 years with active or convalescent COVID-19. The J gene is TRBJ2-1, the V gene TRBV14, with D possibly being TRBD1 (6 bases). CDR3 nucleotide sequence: TGTGCCAGCAGCCAAGGGGGACAACGGGTTTTCTACAATGAGCAGTTCTTC. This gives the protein CASSQGGQRVFYNEQFF.